What follows is one TCR beta chain and its context. Its specificity is not known. This CDR3 is built from 15 residues. Trimming pared 0 bases from V and 0 bases from J, leaving 7 bases between. Germline V gene data show CDR1 as SGHTA and CDR2 as FQGNSA. This specimen comes from a study of T cell responses to AZD1222 COVID-19 vaccine. Across the whole study: Doses given second, at about 4 or about 12 weeks, were pooled. Study results and limitations: Repertoire sampling occurred only after the peak T cell response. Spike-specific TCR depth and breadth grew after two AZD1222 doses.

Libraries were prepared by immunoSEQ multiplex PCR; TCRdb keeps only in-frame clonotypes and omits some of them. This sample has around 84,000 clones, with 70% to 90% found just once. This TCR derives from an adult in good health. The rearrangement links TRBV7-2 to TRBJ2-3; D call uncertain. Sequencing used peripheral blood, obtained on day 0 of AZD1222 vaccination. Here the CDR3 reads CASSLAPASTDTQYF. CDR3 coding DNA: TGTGCCAGCAGCTTAGCCCCCGCGAGCACAGATACGCAGTATTTT.